The 23 T cell receptor beta chains below all came from one sample that was sequenced in a study of blood T cell repertoires in COVID-19 (dated by TCRdb to 2019 to 2021). The library came from the immunoSEQ multiplex PCR assay. The table was pulled from immuneACCESS by TCRdb, which kept in-frame rearrangements only. Such tables lose some clones; where checked, under half of the loss comes from unresolved V genes, and the rest has no known cause. Recorded for this sample are about 150,000 clones; about three quarters of them occurred a single time. The ten largest clones capture under 2% of the sample. Sequencing used peripheral blood. These receptors came from a man aged 80 or over with acute or convalescent COVID-19.

V gene TRBV2 combines with J gene TRBJ1-1; a possible D gene is TRBD1 (5 bases). CDR1 and CDR2 from the germline V gene are SNHLY and FYNNEI. The V end lost 6 bases, the J end lost 10 bases, and 21 bases lay between the germline ends. This CDR3 is 14 amino acids long. Here the CDR3 reads CASSPNLGQSAAFF. The CDR3 nucleotides read TGTGCCAGCAGCCCCAATCTGGGGCAATCGGCAGCTTTCTTT.

The genes are TRBV10-3 and TRBJ2-5, with D possibly matching TRBD1 (5 bases). V was pared by 0 bases and J by 5 bases, with 7 bases between. The CDR3 runs 13 residues. The germline CDR1 and CDR2 sequences are ENHRY and SYGVKD. The CDR3 loop reads CAISESGLETQYF. The CDR3 coding sequence is TGTGCCATCAGTGAGTCGGGGCTGGAGACCCAGTACTTC.

V is TRBV5-4 and J is TRBJ2-5; D perhaps matches TRBD1 (6 bases). Germline V gene data show CDR1 as SGHNT and CDR2 as YYREEE (reference sequence). Trimming took 0 bases from V and 5 from J, leaving 8 bases between them. The CDR3 totals 13 residues. CDR3 in amino acids: CASSLDQGETQYF. CDR3 bases: TGTGCCAGCAGCTTGGACCAGGGGGAGACCCAGTACTTC.

This chain uses TRBV11-3 with TRBJ2-5; a weak D match, TRBD2 (5 bases). Trimming took off 4 bases at V and 5 bases at J, with 14 bases between the two ends. The V gene's germline CDR1 is SGHNT and CDR2 YENEEA. CDR3 length equals 14 residues. The CDR3: CASSYSPAGETQYF. The CDR3 nucleotides are TGTGCCAGCAGCTACTCACCGGCGGGTGAGACCCAGTACTTC.

V usage is TRBV19 and J usage is TRBJ1-3, with D perhaps matching TRBD1 (5 bases). In germline, CDR1 is LNHDA, CDR2 SQIVND (reference sequence). CDR3 length equals 13 residues. V lost 5 bases to trimming and J lost 7 bases, with 12 bases between them. CDR3 sequence: CASSPDTRNTIYF. Here the CDR3 DNA reads TGTGCCAGTAGTCCGGACACCCGGAACACCATATATTTT.

The V call is TRBV3-1 (or the pseudogene TRBV3-2), the J call TRBJ2-4; perhaps TRBD2 as D (6 bases). Between the trimmed V and J ends, which lost 0 bases and 1 base, there was a span of 7 bases. CDR1 is LGHDT, CDR2 YNNKEL, per germline (reference sequence). The length of the CDR3 is 15 residues. The chain's CDR3 is CASSQDGGAKNIQYF. The CDR3 DNA reads TGTGCCAGCAGCCAAGATGGGGGGGCCAAAAACATTCAGTACTTC.

This clone showed up just once. This chain connects TRBV18 to TRBJ2-5; TRBD2 matches 12 bases. J was trimmed by 5 bases and V by 3 bases; bases with no gene match: 7. This CDR3 region has 16 residues. Germline CDR1 and CDR2: KGHSH and LQKENI. The CDR3 here is CASSPKLAGGPETQYF. The CDR3 region has the DNA TGTGCCAGCTCACCCAAACTAGCGGGGGGCCCCGAGACCCAGTACTTC.

As DNA, the CDR3 is TGTGCCAGCAGCTTAACAACGAATTCACCCCTCCACTTT. It specifies CASSLTTNSPLHF. V gene TRBV11-2 combines with J gene TRBJ1-6, with unresolved D. Germline V gene sequence: CDR1 SGHAT, CDR2 FQNNGV. Trimming pared 2 bases from V and 7 bases from J, leaving 6 bases between. The CDR3 totals 13 residues.

This chain connects TRBV29-1 to TRBJ1-5; 10 nucleotides align to TRBD1. The germline gives CDR1 SQVTM, CDR2 ANQGSEA. This CDR3 has 16 residues. V shed 5 bases and J 4 bases; nucleotides not matched to a gene: 11. The CDR3 DNA sequence: TGCAGCGTTACAACCCGACAGGGGGCAGGAAATCAGCCCCAGCATTTT. Translating gives CSVTTRQGAGNQPQHF.

CDR3 protein: CASSRRQGGAFF. For the CDR3, the DNA is TGTGCCAGCAGCCGTCGGCAGGGCGGAGCTTTCTTT. This chain links TRBV6-5 with TRBJ1-1, with a tentative D call TRBD1 (5 bases). In germline, CDR1 is MNHEY, CDR2 SVGAGI. The length of the CDR3 is 12 residues. Deletions cut 6 bases from V and 10 bases from J, with 15 bases between.

The V and J genes are TRBV6-6 and TRBJ2-7; D possibly corresponds to TRBD2 (6 bases). The germline gives CDR1 MNHNY, CDR2 SVGAGI (reference sequence). The CDR3 length is 15 residues. Trimming cost V 9 bases and J 3 bases, with 21 bases left between them. The CDR3 loop is CASLPPGLRDYEQYF. The CDR3 nucleotides read TGTGCCAGTCTCCCCCCGGGACTTAGGGACTACGAGCAGTACTTC.

The chain is built from TRBV6-1 and TRBJ1-2; TRBD1 matches at 7 bases. CDR3 length: 14 residues. CDR1 and CDR2 (germline): MNHNS, SASEGT. Germline trimming cut 1 base from V and 4 bases from J; bases unmatched to any gene: 3. CDR3 protein: CASSEDRGFYGYTF. Written as DNA, the CDR3 is TGTGCCAGCAGTGAAGACAGGGGATTCTATGGCTACACCTTC.

Written as DNA, the CDR3 is TGTGCCAGTAGTACCTTAGCGGGGGCGAACACCGGGGAGCTGTTTTTT. Its protein is CASSTLAGANTGELFF. This chain connects TRBV19 to TRBJ2-2; TRBD2 aligns across 9 bases. Germline lookup yields CDR1 LNHDA and CDR2 SQIVND (reference sequence). This CDR3 is 16 amino acids long. V shed 4 bases, J shed 0 bases, and the junction held 3 bases outside the gene matches.

This chain joins TRBV30 and TRBJ2-3, with D maybe TRBD1 (6 bases). Germline V gene data show CDR1 as GTSNPN and CDR2 as SVGIG (reference sequence). V lost 2 bases, J lost 0 bases, and 21 bases lay in between. CDR3 length equals 18 residues. The CDR3 sequence is CAWSSRGRGHASTDTQYF. DNA of the CDR3: TGTGCCTGGAGTAGCAGGGGTCGAGGTCACGCTAGCACAGATACGCAGTATTTT.

The rearrangement links TRBV28 to TRBJ2-2, with TRBD2 matching over 9 bases. The CDR3 is made up of 15 amino acids. Germline loops: CDR1 MDHEN, CDR2 SYDVKM. The V gene end was trimmed by 7 bases and the J gene end by 5 bases; junction bases not matched to a gene: 8. CDR3 sequence reads: CASKRPSGETGELFF. CDR3 nucleotide sequence: TGTGCCAGCAAGAGGCCTAGCGGGGAAACCGGGGAGCTGTTTTTT.

V is TRBV18 and J is TRBJ2-1; D is unclear. Germline CDR1 and CDR2: KGHSH and LQKENI. V dropped 0 bases and J dropped 6 bases, with 6 bases sitting between them. The CDR3 consists of 13 residues. In DNA, the CDR3 is TGTGCCAGCTCACCACCAGCCTTCAATGAGCAGTTCTTC. Encoded protein: CASSPPAFNEQFF.

The chain joins TRBV7-2 to TRBJ1-3; D call uncertain. The length of the CDR3 is 14 residues. CDR1 and CDR2 from the germline V gene are SGHTA and FQGNSA. V gave up 5 bases and J gave up 2 bases, with 10 bases separating them. The CDR3 DNA follows: TGTGCCAGCAGCCCGCCGGGTGCTGGAAACACCATATATTTT. Its protein product is CASSPPGAGNTIYF.

This clone has a handful of counts. V and J are TRBV5-1 and TRBJ1-4, with 8 bases matching TRBD1. The V segment lost 3 bases and the J segment 7 bases; nucleotides outside the gene matches: 8. The CDR3 runs to 15 residues. Germline V gene lookup returns CDR1 SGHRS and CDR2 YFSETQ. CDR3 coding DNA: TGCGCCAGCAGCTCGGGGCAGGGGGCTCTTGAAAAACTGTTTTTT. This sequence encodes CASSSGQGALEKLFF.

V gene TRBV7-8 combines with J gene TRBJ2-7; D is unresolved. Germline CDR1 is SGHVS and CDR2 is FQNEAQ. Trimming shortened V by 1 base and J by 4 bases, and 8 bases separated the two germline ends. The length of the CDR3 is 13 residues. CDR3 in DNA: TGTGCCAGCAGCTTAGGAGCTTCTTACGAGCAGTACGTC. Translating gives CASSLGASYEQYV.

The genes are TRBV2 and TRBJ2-7; 9 bases align to TRBD2. J gave up 5 bases and V 1 base, and 6 bases lay outside the gene matches. Germline CDR1 and CDR2: SNHLY and FYNNEI. The CDR3 consists of 15 residues. The CDR3 loop is CASSEVASGAHEQYF. CDR3 nucleotides: TGTGCCAGCAGTGAAGTGGCTAGCGGGGCCCACGAGCAGTACTTC.

This sequence joins TRBV28 and TRBJ2-3; 11 bases are a match to TRBD1. The ends lost 6 bases at V and 3 bases at J; junction bases unmatched: 14. Per germline, CDR1 MDHEN and CDR2 SYDVKM. This CDR3 has 18 amino acids. CDR3: CASSRTTRTGGRTDTQYF. The CDR3 nucleotides read TGTGCCAGCAGCCGAACTACCAGGACAGGGGGCAGGACAGATACGCAGTATTTT.

The V gene is TRBV6-5, the J gene TRBJ1-6; 9 bases map to TRBD1. Trimming removed 7 bases from V and 10 bases from J; junction bases left unmatched: 11. The CDR3 is made up of 15 amino acids. The germline V gene has CDR1 MNHEY and CDR2 SVGAGI. CDR3 DNA sequence: TGTGCCAGCAACCCCACAGGGGGCATAGGGTCACCCCTCCACTTT. This gives the protein CASNPTGGIGSPLHF.

In this sample, this clone turned up a few times. The rearrangement uses TRBV5-1 and TRBJ1-2; D uncertain. Germline values: CDR1 SGHRS, CDR2 YFSETQ. V lost 0 bases and J 8 bases, leaving 14 bases between the germline ends. This CDR3 spans 14 amino acids. In DNA form, the CDR3 reads TGCGCCAGCAGCTTGGCAGGTCCTACTGGCGGCTACACCTTC. It encodes CASSLAGPTGGYTF.